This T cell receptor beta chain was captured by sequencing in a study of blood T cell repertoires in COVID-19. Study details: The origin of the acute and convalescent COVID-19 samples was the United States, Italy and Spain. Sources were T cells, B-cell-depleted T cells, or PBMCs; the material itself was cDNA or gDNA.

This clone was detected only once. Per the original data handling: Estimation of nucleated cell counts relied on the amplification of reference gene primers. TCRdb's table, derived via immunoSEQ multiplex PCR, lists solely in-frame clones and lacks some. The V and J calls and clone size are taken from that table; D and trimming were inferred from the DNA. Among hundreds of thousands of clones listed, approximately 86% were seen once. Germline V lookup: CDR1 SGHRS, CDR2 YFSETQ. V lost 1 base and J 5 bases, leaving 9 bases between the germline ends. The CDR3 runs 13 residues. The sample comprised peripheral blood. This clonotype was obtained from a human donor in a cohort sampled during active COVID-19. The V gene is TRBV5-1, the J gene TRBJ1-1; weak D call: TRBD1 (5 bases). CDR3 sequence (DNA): TGCGCCAGCAGCTTGTTTCAGGGAACTGAAGCTTTCTTT. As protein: CASSLFQGTEAFF.